A selection of T cell receptor beta chains follows, all from one sample in a study of blood T cell repertoires in COVID-19. Here immunoSEQ multiplex PCR was the method, and the copy in TCRdb shows in-frame clones only, minus some. The sample lists under 200,000 clones, about 88% occurring once. The sequenced material came from peripheral blood. Every receptor here comes from a man aged 18 to 29 with acute or convalescent COVID-19. Both conserved end residues are part of each CDR3. The D gene is left open where the match is weak. A row's size may be missing; if present it is once, few, many or a size class.

V gene	J gene	D gene	clone size	CDR3 DNA	CDR3 protein
TRBV5-1	TRBJ1-6	TRBD1	.	TGCGCCAGCAGCCCAAGGGGACAGGCCGAGGGCTCCTATAATTCACCCCTCCACTTT	CASSPRGQAEGSYNSPLHF
TRBV5-1	TRBJ1-4	.	.	TGCGCCAGCAGCTCGGGGGACGGTGAAAAACTGTTTTTT	CASSSGDGEKLFF
TRBV30	TRBJ1-1	.	.	TGTGCCTGGAGTGAAGGAGTACTGAACACTGAAGCTTTCTTT	CAWSEGVLNTEAFF
TRBV11-2	TRBJ2-1	TRBD2	.	TGTGCCAGCAGCTTAACTAGCGACTCCTACAATGAGCAGTTCTTC	CASSLTSDSYNEQFF
TRBV6-1	TRBJ2-1	TRBD2	.	TGTGCCAGCAGTGAAATGTTCGGAGCGGGGTACAATGAGCAGTTCTTC	CASSEMFGAGYNEQFF
TRBV4-2	TRBJ2-1	TRBD1	.	TGTGCCAGCAGCCTAGGGGACGGGACAGGGTCATACAATGAGCAGTTCTTC	CASSLGDGTGSYNEQFF
TRBV6-5	TRBJ2-3	.	.	TGTGCCGGAAGCTTGACACCTAGCACAGATACGCAGTATTTT	CAGSLTPSTDTQYF
TRBV9	TRBJ1-3	TRBD1	few	TGTGCCAGCAGCACATACAGGGGGCCTGGAAACACCATATATTTT	CASSTYRGPGNTIYF
TRBV28	TRBJ2-5	.	.	TGTGCCAGCAGCGCCGGGTCGCATCGCTACTTC	CASSAGSHRYF
TRBV3-1/TRBV3-2	TRBJ1-3	.	.	TGTGCCAGCAGCCAACAGGCAACCTCTGGAAACACCATATATTTT	CASSQQATSGNTIYF
TRBV7-2	TRBJ2-1	TRBD1	.	TGTGCCAGCAGCCCCAGGGGGACAGGGGCCTACAATGAACAGTTCTTC	CASSPRGTGAYNEQFF
TRBV5-5	TRBJ1-6	.	.	TGTGCCAGCAGCTTTGATCGCAGAAAGAATTCACCCCTCCACTTT	CASSFDRRKNSPLHF
TRBV27	TRBJ1-1	.	once	TGTGCCAGCAGTTTTCAGGGGAACACTGAAGCTTTCTTT	CASSFQGNTEAFF
TRBV4-2	TRBJ1-2	.	.	TGTGCCAGCAGCCAAGAGGGCGCAATTGGCTACACCTTC	CASSQEGAIGYTF
TRBV7-8	TRBJ1-1	.	.	TGTGCCAGCAGCTTGGCAGTTGAAGCTTTCTTT	CASSLAVEAFF
TRBV6-5	TRBJ2-5	TRBD2	.	TGTGCCAGCAGTTACTATAGCGGGGGGGCAACCGAGACCCAGTACTTC	CASSYYSGGATETQYF
TRBV3-1/TRBV3-2	TRBJ2-2	.	.	TGTGCCAGCAGGCCAGCATCAGGCACGGTTAGGACCGGGGAGCTGTTTTTT	CASRPASGTVRTGELFF
TRBV28	TRBJ1-5	.	once	TGTGCCAGCAGTCCGACAGTTTATAGCAATCAGCCCCAGCATTTT	CASSPTVYSNQPQHF
TRBV7-2	TRBJ1-2	.	.	TGTGCCAGCAGCTTTCAGGGGAGAGCTAACTATGGCTACACCTTC	CASSFQGRANYGYTF
TRBV19	TRBJ1-6	TRBD1	.	TGTGCCAGTAGGACGGAAAGGATGGGACAGAATTCACCCCTCCACTTT	CASRTERMGQNSPLHF
TRBV19	TRBJ2-1	TRBD2	.	TGTGCCAGTAGTATCACCAGCGGGGGGGTCGGGGAGCAGTTCTTC	CASSITSGGVGEQFF
TRBV5-1	TRBJ1-1	.	.	TGCGCCAGCAGCGCCGGACAGATGAACACTGAAGCTTTCTTT	CASSAGQMNTEAFF
TRBV4-1	TRBJ1-3	.	.	TGCGCCAGCAGCCATACAGGGTCTATAAACACCATATATTTT	CASSHTGSINTIYF
TRBV6-1	TRBJ1-2	TRBD1	few	TGTGCCAGCAGTGACCCTCATAGGACAGGGAACTATGGCTACACCTTC	CASSDPHRTGNYGYTF
TRBV6-5	TRBJ1-4	.	.	TGTGCCAGCAGGCGGGACGCCGTATTTGAAAAACTGTTTTTT	CASRRDAVFEKLFF
TRBV11-2	TRBJ2-7	TRBD2	.	TGTGCCAGCAGCTCCCGGGACTACTACGAGCAGTACTTC	CASSSRDYYEQYF
TRBV6-5	TRBJ1-4	.	.	TGTGCCAGCAGGGGGGGAGAATACCTGTCGGAGAAACTGTTTTTT	CASRGGEYLSEKLFF
TRBV28	TRBJ2-6	.	.	TGTGCCAGTCGTGGGCAGAGCTCTGGGGCCAACGTCCTGACTTTC	CASRGQSSGANVLTF
TRBV2	TRBJ2-4	.	.	TGTGCCAGCAGTGAACAACCTAGCAACCTAGCCAAAAACATTCAGTACTTC	CASSEQPSNLAKNIQYF
TRBV10-1	TRBJ2-5	TRBD2	.	TGCGCCAGCAGTGAGGGGGTAGCGGGGGAGGAGACCCAGTACTTC	CASSEGVAGEETQYF
TRBV4-1	TRBJ2-7	TRBD1	.	TGCGCCAGCAGCCAAGATCGGGACAGATCCTACGAGCAGTACTTC	CASSQDRDRSYEQYF
TRBV7-4	TRBJ2-7	TRBD1	.	TGTGCCAGCAGCTCGTGGGGGACAGGGCATTGTTACGAGCAGTACTTC	CASSSWGTGHCYEQYF
TRBV24-1	TRBJ2-5	.	.	TGTGCCACCAGTGAAATCGCGGTGCAGGGCAGAGAGACCCAGTACTTC	CATSEIAVQGRETQYF
TRBV7-9	TRBJ1-1	.	.	TGTGCCACCTCGGGGAGTGACACTGAAGCTTTCTTT	CATSGSDTEAFF
TRBV28	TRBJ1-1	.	.	TGTGCCAGCAGGACTGGACAGCTGAACACTGAAGCTTTCTTT	CASRTGQLNTEAFF
TRBV19	TRBJ1-2	TRBD1	.	TGTGCCAGTAGTACCCGGACAGGGGGTAAGAATGGCTACACCTTC	CASSTRTGGKNGYTF
TRBV7-9	TRBJ1-3	.	.	TGTGCCAGCAGCTTAGTCCGGGATGCTGGAAACACCATATATTTT	CASSLVRDAGNTIYF
TRBV5-4	TRBJ1-6	.	.	TGTGCCAGCAGCCCAAAGGGACTGAATAATTCACCCCTCCACTTT	CASSPKGLNNSPLHF
TRBV2	TRBJ1-5	.	.	TGTGCCAGCAGTCGTGACAGCTCAAATCAGCCCCAGCATTTT	CASSRDSSNQPQHF
TRBV7-2	TRBJ1-5	.	once	TGTGCCAGCAGCGCGACGGGTGGGAGAAGCAATCAGCCCCAGCATTTT	CASSATGGRSNQPQHF
TRBV7-3	TRBJ2-1	TRBD2	.	TGTGCCAGCAGCTCAGGGACTAAGCAGTTCTTC	CASSSGTKQFF
TRBV27	TRBJ2-1	TRBD1	.	TGTGCCAGCAGTCTCGGACAGGGGAGTAATGAGCAGTTCTTC	CASSLGQGSNEQFF
TRBV11-3	TRBJ2-3	TRBD2	.	TGTGCCAGCAGCTTAGCGGATACTAGCGGCACAGATACGCAGTATTTT	CASSLADTSGTDTQYF